This T cell receptor (beta chain) was documented in a study of PD-1 blockade in classical Hodgkin lymphoma. Study information: Administration of nivolumab to patients was at 3 mg/kg intravenously every 2 weeks.

Each of the patients experienced relapse following autologous stem cell transplantation, and their brentuximab vedotin exposure differed. Libraries were prepared by immunoSEQ multiplex PCR; TCRdb keeps only in-frame clonotypes and omits some of them. Among around 150,000 clones listed, 78% were seen once. V lost 3 bases, J lost 0 bases, and 12 bases lay in between. Germline values: CDR1 MNHEY, CDR2 SMNVEV (reference sequence). The CDR3 runs to 15 residues. This TCR came from a human donor with classical Hodgkin lymphoma. This chain links TRBV27 with TRBJ2-7, with D perhaps TRBD2 (6 bases). The sequences come from peripheral blood mononuclear cells (PBMCs), collected before the second cycle of nivolumab. The CDR3 DNA sequence: TGTGCCAGCAGTTTGCGAGCGGGCTCCTCCTACGAGCAGTACTTC. Its translation is CASSLRAGSSYEQYF.